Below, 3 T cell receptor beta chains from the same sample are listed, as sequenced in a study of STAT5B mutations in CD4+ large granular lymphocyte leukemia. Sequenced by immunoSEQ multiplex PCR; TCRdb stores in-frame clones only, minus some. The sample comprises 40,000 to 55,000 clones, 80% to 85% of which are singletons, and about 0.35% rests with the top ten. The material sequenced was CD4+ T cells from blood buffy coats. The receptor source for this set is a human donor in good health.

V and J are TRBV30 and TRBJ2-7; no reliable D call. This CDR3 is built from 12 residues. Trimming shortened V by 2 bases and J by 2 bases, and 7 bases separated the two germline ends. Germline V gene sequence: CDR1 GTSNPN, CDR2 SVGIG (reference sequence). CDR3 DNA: TGTGCCTGGAGTACGGGCCCCTACGAGCAGTACTTC. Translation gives CAWSTGPYEQYF.

In DNA form, the CDR3 reads TGCGCCAGCAGCTTGGAGGGGGGCCTCTACAATGAGCAGTTCTTC. It encodes CASSLEGGLYNEQFF. The rearrangement uses TRBV5-1 and TRBJ2-1; perhaps D is TRBD1 or TRBD2 (6 bases each). The germline CDR1 and CDR2 sequences are SGHRS and YFSETQ. The ends were cut back, 0 bases at V and 3 bases at J, with 10 bases in the middle. The CDR3 is 15 residues long.

This CDR3 is CASRPDRGKTGYTF. CDR3 nucleotides: TGTGCCAGCAGGCCGGACAGGGGAAAGACTGGCTACACCTTC. The chain has TRBV6-1 and TRBJ1-2, with 9 bases that match TRBD1. In germline, CDR1 is MNHNS, CDR2 SASEGT. The CDR3 is made up of 14 amino acids. Trimming removed 6 bases from V and 7 bases from J; junction bases left unmatched: 9.